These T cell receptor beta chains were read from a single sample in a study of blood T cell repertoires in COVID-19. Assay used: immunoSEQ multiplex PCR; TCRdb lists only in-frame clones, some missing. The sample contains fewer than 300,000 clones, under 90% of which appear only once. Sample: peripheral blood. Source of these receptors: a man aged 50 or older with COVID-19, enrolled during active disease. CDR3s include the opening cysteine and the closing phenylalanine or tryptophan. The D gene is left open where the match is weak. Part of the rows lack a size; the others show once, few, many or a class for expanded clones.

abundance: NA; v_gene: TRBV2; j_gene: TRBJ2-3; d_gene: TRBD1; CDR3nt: TGTGCCAGCGGGACAGTCCTCACAGATACGCAGTATTTT; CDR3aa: CASGTVLTDTQYF
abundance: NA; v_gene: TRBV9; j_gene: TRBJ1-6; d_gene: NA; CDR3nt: TGTGCCAGCAGCTCCTCCCAGCAGGGGAATTCACCCCTCCACTTT; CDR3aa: CASSSSQQGNSPLHF
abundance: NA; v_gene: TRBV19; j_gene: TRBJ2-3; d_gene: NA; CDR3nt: TGTGCCAGTAGTATAGGTGGGAGAGTTGCAGATACGCAGTATTTT; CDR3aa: CASSIGGRVADTQYF
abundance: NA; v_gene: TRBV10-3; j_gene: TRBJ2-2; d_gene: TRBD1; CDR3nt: TGTGCCATCAGTGAGTCAACAGGGGGTCCCTTGAACACCGGGGAGCTGTTTTTT; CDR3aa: CAISESTGGPLNTGELFF
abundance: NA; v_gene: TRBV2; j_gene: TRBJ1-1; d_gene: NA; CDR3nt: TGTGCCAGCAGGGACCCCGGGATCCCGAACACTGAAGCTTTCTTT; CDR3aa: CASRDPGIPNTEAFF
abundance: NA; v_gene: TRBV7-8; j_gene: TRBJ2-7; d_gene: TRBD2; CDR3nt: TGTGCCAGCAGCTTATTCGGAGCGGGAGGAATCTACGAGCAGTACTTC; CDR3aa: CASSLFGAGGIYEQYF
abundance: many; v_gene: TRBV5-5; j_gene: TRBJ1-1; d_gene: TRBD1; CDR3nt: TGTGCCAGTACTAGGTTGGACAGGGGTTTTATGGAGAACACTGAAGCTTTCTTT; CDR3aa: CASTRLDRGFMENTEAFF
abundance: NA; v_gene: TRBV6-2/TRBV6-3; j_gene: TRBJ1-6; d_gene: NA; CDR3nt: TGTGCCAGCAGTACCCGGGACATGGTCTTGGGTTCACCCCTCCACTTT; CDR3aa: CASSTRDMVLGSPLHF
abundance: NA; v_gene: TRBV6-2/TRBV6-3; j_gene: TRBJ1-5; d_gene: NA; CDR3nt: TGTGCCAGCAGTTACACTGAAATCGGACAGTTATATAGCAATCAGCCCCAGCATTTT; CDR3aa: CASSYTEIGQLYSNQPQHF
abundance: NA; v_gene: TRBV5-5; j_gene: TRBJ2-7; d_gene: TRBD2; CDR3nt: TGTGCCAGCAGCTTGGCTAGCGGGAGCCCTCGAACCTACGAGCAGTACTTC; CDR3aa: CASSLASGSPRTYEQYF
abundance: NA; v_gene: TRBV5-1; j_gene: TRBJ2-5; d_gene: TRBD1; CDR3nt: TGCGCCAGCAGCCCGCAGGGGGAAGAGACCCAGTACTTC; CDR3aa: CASSPQGEETQYF
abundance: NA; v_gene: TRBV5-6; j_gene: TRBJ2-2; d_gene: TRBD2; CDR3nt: TGTGCCAGCAGCCCCGGACTAGCGGGGACGCACACCGGGGAGCTGTTTTTT; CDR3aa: CASSPGLAGTHTGELFF
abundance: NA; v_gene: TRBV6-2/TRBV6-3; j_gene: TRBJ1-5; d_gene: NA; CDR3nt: TGTGCCAGCAGCTCACCCTCTACAGGTTACGCTCAGCCCCAGCATTTT; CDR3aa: CASSSPSTGYAQPQHF
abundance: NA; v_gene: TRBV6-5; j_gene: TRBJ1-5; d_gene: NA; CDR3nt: TGTGCCAGCAGTTACTCGAGGGGGGGTTTAGATCAGCCCCAGCATTTT; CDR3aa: CASSYSRGGLDQPQHF
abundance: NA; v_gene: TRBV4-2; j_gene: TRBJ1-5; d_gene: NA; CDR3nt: TGTGCCAGCAGCCAAGATCTAGGCTCCCCACGGCAGCCCCAGCATTTT; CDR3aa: CASSQDLGSPRQPQHF
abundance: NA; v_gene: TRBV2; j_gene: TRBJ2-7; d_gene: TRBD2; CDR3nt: TGTGCCAGCAGTGAACACGGGGATAGCGGGGTTAGCTCCTACGAGCAGTACTTC; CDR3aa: CASSEHGDSGVSSYEQYF
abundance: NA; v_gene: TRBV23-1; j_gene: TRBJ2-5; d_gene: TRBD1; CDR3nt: TGCGCCAGCATCCTTAGGGACAGGGGTGAGACCCAGTACTTC; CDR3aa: CASILRDRGETQYF
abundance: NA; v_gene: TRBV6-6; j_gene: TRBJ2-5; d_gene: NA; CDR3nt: TGTGCCAGCAGTTACTCAGGAGGGGCGGAGACCCAGTACTTC; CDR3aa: CASSYSGGAETQYF
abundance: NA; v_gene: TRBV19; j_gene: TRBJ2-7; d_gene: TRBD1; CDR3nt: TGTGCCAGTAGTATACACGGGACAGGGGACGAGCAGTACTTC; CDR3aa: CASSIHGTGDEQYF
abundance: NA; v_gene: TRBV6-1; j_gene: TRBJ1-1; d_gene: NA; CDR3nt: TGTGCCAGCAGTGAGGGGAGACCAGCTTTCTTT; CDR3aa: CASSEGRPAFF
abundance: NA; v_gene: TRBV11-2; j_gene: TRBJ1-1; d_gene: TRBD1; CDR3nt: TGTGCCAGCAGCGCGACAGGGAGGAACACTGAAGCTTTCTTT; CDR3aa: CASSATGRNTEAFF
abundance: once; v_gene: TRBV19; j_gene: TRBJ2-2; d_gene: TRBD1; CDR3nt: TGTGCCAGTAGTATTGGTAGGGGGCTGAGGACCGGGGAGCTGTTTTTT; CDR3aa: CASSIGRGLRTGELFF